The next 27 T cell receptor beta chains were all read from a single sample in a study of shared clonotypes between healthy human individuals. Generated by immunoSEQ multiplex PCR, the TCRdb table keeps only in-frame clones and is missing some. The repertoire holds roughly 2.6 million clones, with approximately 90% as singletons. The sample taken for sequencing was naive CD4+ T cells sorted from blood. Subset specified: CD45RA+ positively selected. The receptors were gathered from a young man in good health.

The chain combines TRBV9 with TRBJ2-7; D remains ambiguous. The germline gives CDR1 SGDLS, CDR2 YYNGEE. The CDR3 is 13 amino acids. V dropped 5 bases and J dropped 4 bases, with 13 bases sitting between them. Here the CDR3 reads CASRARPIYEQYF. The DNA for the CDR3 is TGTGCCAGCAGGGCACGGCCTATTTACGAGCAGTACTTC.

The rearrangement joins TRBV5-6 to TRBJ2-7, with D possibly called TRBD1 or TRBD2 (5 bases each). The CDR3 length is 16 residues. Germline values: CDR1 SGHDT, CDR2 YYEEEE. V gave up 5 bases and J gave up 3 bases, with 21 bases separating them. The CDR3, as DNA: TGTGCCAGCAGTCTAAGAGGACGGCTTGGGGGCTACGAGCAGTACTTC. Amino acid sequence: CASSLRGRLGGYEQYF.

The V and J genes are TRBV2 and TRBJ2-3; D remains ambiguous. The CDR3 length is 12 residues. Trimming shortened V by 6 bases and J by 4 bases, and 8 bases separated the two germline ends. Germline CDR1 and CDR2: SNHLY and FYNNEI. CDR3 nucleotides: TGTGCCAGCAGGCCCTCTTCAGATACGCAGTATTTT. Translation gives CASRPSSDTQYF.

The V and J genes are TRBV6-1 and TRBJ1-3, with D tentatively TRBD1 (5 bases). Germline V lookup: CDR1 MNHNS, CDR2 SASEGT. The V gene lost 3 bases and the J gene lost 0 bases, with 9 bases spanning the gap. The CDR3 totals 15 residues. The CDR3 DNA is TGTGCCAGCAGTGACAGGGCAGTCTCTGGAAACACCATATATTTT. Translation gives CASSDRAVSGNTIYF.

The rearrangement joins TRBV5-4 to TRBJ2-1; 10 nucleotides line up with TRBD1. Germline V lookup: CDR1 SGHNT, CDR2 YYREEE (reference sequence). The CDR3 spans 14 residues. V trimming: 4 bases; J trimming: 7 bases; junction bases outside the gene matches: 5. CDR3 coding DNA: TGTGCCAGCAGCGCTCGGACAGGGGGTAATGAGCAGTTCTTC. The encoded protein is CASSARTGGNEQFF. The full variable domain, in which reference TRBV5-4 and TRBJ2-1 provide the parts outside the CDR3, is ETGVTQSPTHLIKTRGQQVTLRCSSQSGHNTVSWYQQALGQGPQFIFQYYREEENGRGNFPPRFSGLQFPNYSSELNVNALELDDSALYLCASSARTGGNEQFFGPGTRLTVL.

The chain has TRBV6-1 and TRBJ2-7; D is ambiguous. V was shortened by 6 bases and J by 9 bases, with 3 bases between the two germline ends. The CDR3 sequence is 8 residues long. The germline V gene has CDR1 MNHNS and CDR2 SASEGT. The CDR3: CASSGQYF. In nucleotides, the CDR3 is TGTGCCAGCAGCGGGCAGTACTTC.

The V gene is TRBV5-4, the J gene TRBJ2-1; weak D call: TRBD2 (5 bases). The length of the CDR3 is 13 residues. Germline V gives CDR1 SGHNT, CDR2 YYREEE (reference sequence). V lost 3 bases to trimming and J lost 6 bases, with 10 bases between them. CDR3 DNA sequence: TGTGCCAGCAGCTCGGACGGACTCAATGAGCAGTTCTTC. This encodes CASSSDGLNEQFF.

The chain combines TRBV6-5 with TRBJ2-7; the D call may be TRBD1 or TRBD2 (5 bases each). Germline CDR1 and CDR2: MNHEY and SVGAGI. V lost 7 bases, J lost 0 bases, and 13 bases lay in between. This CDR3 is built from 14 residues. CDR3 loop: CASNRDPSSYEQYF. The CDR3 nucleotides read TGTGCCAGCAACCGGGACCCCAGCTCCTACGAGCAGTACTTC.

The chain carries TRBV19 and TRBJ2-2; tentative D call: TRBD2 (5 bases). This CDR3 region has 16 residues. Germline loops: CDR1 LNHDA, CDR2 SQIVND (reference sequence). Trimming pared 2 bases from V and 4 bases from J, leaving 14 bases between. CDR3 region: CASSIRGLGLTGELFF. CDR3 bases: TGTGCCAGTAGTATACGGGGTCTCGGACTCACCGGGGAGCTGTTTTTT.

V gene TRBV7-9 combines with J gene TRBJ2-7; TRBD1 aligns across 8 bases. CDR3 length: 15 amino acids. V was clipped by 4 bases and J by 3 bases; unmatched bases: 8. CDR1 is SEHNR, CDR2 FQNEAQ, per germline (reference sequence). Here the CDR3 reads CASSYGQGWYYEQYF. The CDR3, as DNA: TGTGCCAGCAGCTATGGACAGGGCTGGTACTACGAGCAGTACTTC.

V and J are TRBV11-2 and TRBJ2-5, with 8 bases aligning to TRBD2. The germline CDR1 and CDR2 sequences are SGHAT and FQNNGV. This CDR3 spans 16 amino acids. With V trimmed by 4 bases and J by 1 base, 8 bases remained unmatched. The CDR3 protein is CASSSTSGGIQETQYF. The CDR3, as DNA: TGTGCCAGCAGCTCCACTAGCGGAGGCATCCAAGAGACCCAGTACTTC.

The chain combines TRBV7-9 with TRBJ2-5; perhaps TRBD2 as D (5 bases). The CDR3 runs to 14 residues. Deletions cut 5 bases from V and 5 bases from J, with 15 bases between. Germline loops: CDR1 SEHNR, CDR2 FQNEAQ (reference sequence). The CDR3 DNA follows: TGTGCCAGCAGCCACCGGGCGGGTGGCGAGACCCAGTACTTC. This translates into CASSHRAGGETQYF.

As concerns this clone: Other DNA sequences from this sample encode an identical CDR3 as well. This rearrangement joins TRBV6-5 to TRBJ1-4; TRBD1 agrees at 7 bases. CDR3 size: 15 residues. The germline V gene has CDR1 MNHEY and CDR2 SVGAGI. After removal of 0 bases from V and 5 bases from J, the junction contained 3 bases not matched to a gene. CDR3 in amino acids: CASSYSSGGNEKLFF. The DNA for the CDR3 is TGTGCCAGCAGTTACTCCTCAGGGGGGAATGAAAAACTGTTTTTT.

The genes are TRBV13 and TRBJ2-7; the D gene is possibly TRBD2 (6 bases). The CDR3 spans 14 residues. Trimming removed 5 bases at V and 3 bases at J, with 14 bases between. Germline CDR1 PRHDT, CDR2 FYEKMQ (reference sequence). CDR3 in amino acids: CASSRGDGDYEQYF. Written as DNA, the CDR3 is TGTGCCAGCAGCCGCGGGGACGGAGACTACGAGCAGTACTTC.

The chain employs TRBV7-9 and TRBJ2-2; 9 bases line up with TRBD2. The germline gives CDR1 SEHNR, CDR2 FQNEAQ (reference sequence). With V trimmed by 1 base and J by 1 base, 1 base remained unmatched. This CDR3 has 16 amino acids. CDR3 in amino acids: CASSLEAGGNTGELFF. The DNA for the CDR3 is TGTGCCAGCAGCTTAGAAGCGGGGGGGAACACCGGGGAGCTGTTTTTT.

The chain's CDR3 is CASRWDRGTKKLFF. CDR3 nucleotides: TGTGCCAGCAGATGGGACAGGGGGACGAAAAAACTGTTTTTT. The chain couples TRBV6-1 to TRBJ1-4; 11 bases agree with TRBD1. Germline V lookup: CDR1 MNHNS, CDR2 SASEGT. The CDR3 is 14 amino acids. After removal of 6 bases from V and 9 bases from J, the junction contained 6 bases not matched to a gene.

The chain links TRBV9 to TRBJ2-3, with 10 bases aligning to TRBD1. V was clipped by 0 bases and J by 5 bases; unmatched bases: 9. Germline CDR1 and CDR2: SGDLS and YYNGEE. The CDR3 sequence is 17 residues long. The CDR3 region has the DNA TGTGCCAGCAGCGTAGCTTATGACAGGGGGCGTGGAGATACGCAGTATTTT. It specifies CASSVAYDRGRGDTQYF.

The chain has TRBV5-4 and TRBJ2-7; unclear D gene. This CDR3 is 13 amino acids long. Germline V lookup: CDR1 SGHNT, CDR2 YYREEE (reference sequence). Between the trimmed V and J ends, which lost 4 bases and 2 bases, there was a span of 10 bases. The CDR3 bases are TGTGCCAGCAGCCATAGAGCCACCTACGAGCAGTACTTC. Translation gives CASSHRATYEQYF.

The CDR3 sequence: CASCMVNTGELFF. The CDR3 DNA reads as TGTGCCAGTTGCATGGTTAACACCGGGGAGCTGTTTTTT. J is TRBJ2-2 and V is TRBV19; no firm D call. This CDR3 comprises 13 residues. CDR1 LNHDA and CDR2 SQIVND come from the germline V gene (reference sequence). Trimming shortened V by 8 bases and J by 2 bases, and 9 bases separated the two germline ends.

The chain carries TRBV19 and TRBJ1-4; D unclear. The CDR3 is 15 amino acids. Germline CDR1 reads LNHDA; CDR2 reads SQIVND (reference sequence). V dropped 8 bases and J dropped 0 bases, with 13 bases sitting between them. CDR3 in amino acids: CASLDGGATNEKLFF. The DNA of the CDR3 is TGTGCCAGTTTAGACGGCGGTGCAACTAATGAAAAACTGTTTTTT.

This sequence joins TRBV10-3 and TRBJ1-2; D perhaps matches TRBD1 (6 bases). CDR3 length: 17 amino acids. V was shortened by 0 bases and J by 5 bases, with 19 bases between the two germline ends. Germline V gene sequence: CDR1 ENHRY, CDR2 SYGVKD. CDR3 sequence (DNA): TGTGCCATCAGTGAGTCGAACTGGGACAAATTATTTTATGGCTACACCTTC. It specifies CAISESNWDKLFYGYTF.

V is TRBV5-1 and J is TRBJ2-3, with TRBD2 identical over 9 bases. Losses at the gene ends were 4 bases for V and 2 bases for J; bases not matched to a gene: 8. The CDR3 length is 16 residues. Germline CDR1 reads SGHRS; CDR2 reads YFSETQ. The CDR3 DNA sequence: TGCGCCAGCAGCGGCGGGGCTAGCGGGGCCACAGATACGCAGTATTTT. Protein: CASSGGASGATDTQYF.

The rearrangement joins TRBV7-9 to TRBJ2-7, with D perhaps matching TRBD2 (6 bases). Germline loops: CDR1 SEHNR, CDR2 FQNEAQ (reference sequence). The CDR3 length is 16 residues. The V end was cut by 4 bases, the J end by 0 bases, with 16 bases between. The CDR3 sequence: CASSSNGRGYSYEQYF. CDR3 coding DNA: TGTGCCAGCAGCTCCAACGGGCGGGGCTACTCCTACGAGCAGTACTTC.

The chain has TRBV27 and TRBJ2-3; D might be TRBD2 (5 bases). CDR1 is MNHEY and CDR2 is SMNVEV in the germline V gene (reference sequence). Trimming took off 8 bases at V and 0 bases at J, with 12 bases between the two ends. CDR3 length: 14 residues. This CDR3 is CASSGLLSTDTQYF. The CDR3 bases are TGTGCCAGCTCCGGACTCCTAAGCACAGATACGCAGTATTTT.

On this clone: The same CDR3 arises from other DNA sequences in this sample as well. The chain links TRBV5-1 to TRBJ1-3, with a weak D call TRBD1 (6 bases). Trimming took off 2 bases at V and 4 bases at J, with 13 bases between the two ends. Germline CDR1 reads SGHRS; CDR2 reads YFSETQ. The CDR3 totals 15 residues. CDR3 nucleotide sequence: TGCGCCAGCAGCTTAGGCAGGGGAAGCGGAAACACCATATATTTT. Translation gives CASSLGRGSGNTIYF.

The chain uses TRBV19 and TRBJ1-1; maybe TRBD1 (5 bases). The CDR3 is 16 amino acids. The germline V and J ends were trimmed by 3 bases and 6 bases, with 20 bases remaining between them. Per the germline V gene, CDR1 is LNHDA and CDR2 is SQIVND (reference sequence). This chain's CDR3 is CASSILKKGKSPEAFF. The DNA for the CDR3 is TGTGCCAGTAGTATTCTGAAAAAGGGGAAGAGTCCTGAAGCTTTCTTT.

There are a few counts of this clone. At the DNA level, this CDR3 is encoded by other sequences in the same sample as well. The V and J genes are TRBV30 and TRBJ2-5; D is unclear. CDR3 length: 11 amino acids. CDR1 and CDR2 (germline): GTSNPN, SVGIG (reference sequence). V dropped 3 bases and J dropped 2 bases, with 4 bases sitting between them. CDR3 in DNA: TGTGCCTGGAGCGATCAAGAGACCCAGTACTTC. Translating gives CAWSDQETQYF.